This T cell receptor (beta chain) was obtained from a study of T cells of healthy individuals. This CDR3 comprises 11 residues. Germline CDR1 reads MNHNS; CDR2 reads SASEGT. This clonotype has a handful of counts. The junction departs from the called germline gene at one end, perhaps through a read error. From the 5' RACE reads, TCRdb called clonotypes with MiXCR, one entry per CDR3 protein. The table has around 98,000 distinct CDR3 sequences, 17% seen once. The V gene is TRBV6-1, the J gene TRBJ2-1; D possibly corresponds to TRBD2 (6 bases). The sequence was collected from a human donor in good health. As DNA, the CDR3 is TGTGCCAGCAGTGAAGCTAGCGGACAAGACTTC. Its protein product is CASSEASGQDF.